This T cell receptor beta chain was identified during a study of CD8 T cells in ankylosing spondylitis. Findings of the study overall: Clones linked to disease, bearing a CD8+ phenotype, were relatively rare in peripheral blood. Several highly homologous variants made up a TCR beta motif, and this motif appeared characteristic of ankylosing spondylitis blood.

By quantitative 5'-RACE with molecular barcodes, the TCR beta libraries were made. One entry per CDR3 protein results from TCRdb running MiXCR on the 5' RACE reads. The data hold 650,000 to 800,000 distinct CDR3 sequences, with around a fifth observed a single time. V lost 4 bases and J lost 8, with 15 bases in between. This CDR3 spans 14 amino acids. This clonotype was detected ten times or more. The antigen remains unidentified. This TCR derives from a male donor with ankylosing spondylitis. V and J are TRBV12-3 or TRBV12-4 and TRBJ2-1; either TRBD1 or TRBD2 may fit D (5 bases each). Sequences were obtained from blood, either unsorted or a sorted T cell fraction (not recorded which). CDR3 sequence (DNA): TGTGCCAGCAGTTCCCGGGAAAAGGGGTATGAGCAGTTCTTC. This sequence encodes CASSSREKGYEQFF.